Below, 4 T cell receptor beta chains from the same sample are listed, as sequenced in a study of vaccination effects on CD4 cells after COVID-19 (dated by TCRdb to 2022 to 2024). Their target antigens are unknown. The protocol used for the library was the immunoSEQ multiplex PCR assay. TCRdb retrieved this table from immuneACCESS and kept in-frame rearrangements only. Not all clones are present; in checked studies, unresolved V genes account for under half, and no reason is known for the remainder. Recorded for this sample are 30,000 to 45,000 clones; under 70% of them occurred a single time. The ten top clones hold approximately 22% of the sample. To identify antigen-specific CD4+ T cell clonotypes by their expansion, the ViraFEST assay first stimulated PBMC with viral peptide pools and then applied TCR sequencing. After around ten days of culture, CD4+ T cells were isolated with the EasySep CD4+ T cell isolation kit. The absence of prior SARS-CoV-2 infection in healthy vaccine recipients was confirmed by negative nucleocapsid antibodies before and after vaccination.

The sequencing here drew on CD4+ T cells from PBMCs cultured with SARS-CoV-2 spike peptides, taken before COVID-19 vaccination. What the cell subset or site label conveys for this sample: SARS-CoV-2 spike overlapping peptide pool stimulation. Receptors originate from a human donor who received a COVID-19 vaccine.

The chain employs TRBV6-5 and TRBJ2-6, with TRBD1 identical over 7 bases. This CDR3 is built from 14 residues. V was clipped by 7 bases and J by 7 bases; unmatched bases: 7. Germline-derived CDR1 and CDR2 are MNHEY and SVGAGI. The CDR3 loop reads CASTRQGIANVLTF. CDR3 coding DNA: TGTGCCAGCACCCGACAGGGAATCGCCAACGTCCTGACTTTC.

V gene TRBV7-8 combines with J gene TRBJ1-3; D unclear. This CDR3 comprises 18 residues. Deletions cut 1 base from V and 0 bases from J, with 16 bases between. Germline CDR1 reads SGHVS; CDR2 reads FQNEAQ. In nucleotides, the CDR3 is TGTGCCAGCAGCTTAGAAAGGGAGACACGGATCTCTGGAAACACCATATATTTT. Translating it yields CASSLERETRISGNTIYF.

The chain employs TRBV6-6 and TRBJ1-3; D possibly corresponds to TRBD1 (6 bases). Looked up from germline, CDR1 is MNHNY and CDR2 is SVGAGI (reference sequence). This CDR3 comprises 15 residues. The V end was cut by 6 bases, the J end by 3 bases, with 15 bases between. The CDR3 region has the DNA TGTGCCAGCAGGCCAAACAGGGAGGGTGGAAACACCATATATTTT. It translates to CASRPNREGGNTIYF.

The genes are TRBV2 and TRBJ1-2; 9 bases are shared with TRBD1. V lost 4 bases to trimming and J lost 1 base; unmatched junction nucleotides: 1. The germline V gene encodes CDR1 SNHLY and CDR2 FYNNEI. The CDR3 is 14 residues long. The DNA for the CDR3 is TGTGCCAGCAGTGGGGACAGGGTTAACTATGGCTACACCTTC. Its translation: CASSGDRVNYGYTF.